The 21 T cell receptor beta chains in this list originate from one sample, sequenced in a study of blood T cells in healthy people across ages. Combining a sample-barcoded 5' primer with a J-beta primer mix, a second PCR ran for roughly 6 to 12 cycles. TCRdb itself ran the 5' RACE reads through MiXCR, one entry per CDR3 protein. The sample records about 970,000 distinct CDR3 sequences, roughly 51% being singletons. Sequenced sample: blood. These receptors were collected from a woman aged 60-75 years in good health.

This clonotype was seen more than once but under ten times. The DNA of the CDR3 is TGTGCCATCCGTCGGGCGGGAGGGTCCTACAATGAGCAGTTCTTC. Translated: CAIRRAGGSYNEQFF. V and J are TRBV10-3 and TRBJ2-1; 9 bases fit TRBD2. Looked up from germline, CDR1 is ENHRY and CDR2 is SYGVKD. J lost 1 base, V lost 8 bases, and 6 bases had no gene match. This CDR3 comprises 15 residues.

This clonotype was seen a handful of times. V gene TRBV7-9 combines with J gene TRBJ2-7; a possible D gene is TRBD1 (6 bases). The V end lost 5 bases, the J end lost 3 bases, and 23 bases lay between the germline ends. The CDR3 runs to 17 residues. Germline loops: CDR1 SEHNR, CDR2 FQNEAQ (reference sequence). This CDR3 reads CASSPISLGRDNYEQYF. Here the CDR3 DNA reads TGTGCCAGCAGCCCAATCAGTTTAGGCCGGGACAACTACGAGCAGTACTTC. The variable domain in full, completed from reference TRBV7-9 and TRBJ2-7, reads DTGVSQNPRHKITKRGQNVTFRCDPISEHNRLYWYRQTLGQGPEFLTYFQNEAQLEKSRLLSDRFSAERPKGSFSTLEIQRTEQGDSAMYLCASSPISLGRDNYEQYFGPGTRLTVT.

V and J are TRBV30 and TRBJ2-1; TRBD1 or TRBD2 may be the D gene (5 bases each). Germline-derived CDR1 and CDR2 are GTSNPN and SVGIG (reference sequence). CDR3 length: 13 amino acids. V was cut by 8 bases and J by 4 bases, with 15 bases left in between. The CDR3 region is CAHRVGEYNEQFF. The CDR3 nucleotides are TGTGCCCATAGGGTGGGGGAATACAATGAGCAGTTCTTC.

This clonotype was counted between two and nine times. The chain combines TRBV27 with TRBJ2-3, with D unresolved. The CDR3 spans 14 residues. The V gene lost 7 bases and the J gene lost 0 bases, with 11 bases spanning the gap. Germline CDR1 reads MNHEY; CDR2 reads SMNVEV (reference sequence). The CDR3 coding sequence is TGTGCCAGCATGGGTGTGCGGAGCACAGATACGCAGTATTTT. Translating gives CASMGVRSTDTQYF.

Regarding this clonotype: Mismatch with germline at one junction end may stem from a read error. The V gene is TRBV5-1, the J gene TRBJ2-3, with D possibly TRBD1 on 5 matching bases. In germline, CDR1 is SGHRS, CDR2 YFSETQ. CDR3 length: 14 amino acids. The CDR3 DNA reads TGCGCCAGCAGCTTGCAACGGCTCACAGGTACGCAGTATTTT. Its protein is CASSLQRLTGTQYF.

This clonotype was counted between two and nine times. The V and J genes are TRBV20-1 and TRBJ2-1; 15 nucleotides agree with TRBD2. This CDR3 spans 18 amino acids. CDR1 and CDR2 from the germline V gene are DFQATT and SNEGSKA (reference sequence). V shed 4 bases, J shed 6 bases, and the junction held 13 bases outside the gene matches. The CDR3, as DNA: TGCAGTGCTAACATCGGACTAGCGGGAGGGGGCAGTACCAATGAGCAGTTCTTC. This codes for CSANIGLAGGGSTNEQFF.

The sample holds a few counts of this clonotype. The genes are TRBV7-2 and TRBJ2-1; D is ambiguous. The CDR3 sequence is 11 residues long. V lost 2 bases, J lost 9 bases, and 5 bases lay in between. The germline V gene encodes CDR1 SGHTA and CDR2 FQGNSA. The CDR3: CASSLMGEQFF. In DNA form, the CDR3 reads TGTGCCAGCAGCTTAATGGGTGAGCAGTTCTTC. Full variable domain (rest looked up from reference TRBV7-2 and TRBJ2-1): GAGVSQSPSNKVTEKGKDVELRCDPISGHTALYWYRQSLGQGLEFLIYFQGNSAPDKSGLPSDRFSAERTGGSVSTLTIQRTQQEDSAVYLCASSLMGEQFFGPGTRLTVL.

This clonotype has a handful of counts. The genes are TRBV15 and TRBJ2-7, with a possible D match to TRBD1 (5 bases). V lost 3 bases, J lost 6 bases, and 18 bases lay in between. CDR1 is LNHNV, CDR2 YYDKDF, per germline (reference sequence). This CDR3 has 15 amino acids. This CDR3 is CATSSPKGAQREQYF. CDR3 in DNA: TGTGCCACCAGCAGTCCCAAAGGGGCCCAACGCGAGCAGTACTTC.

The chain joins TRBV7-3 to TRBJ2-1; D is possibly TRBD2 (5 bases). The V gene lost 6 bases and the J gene lost 8 bases, with 17 bases spanning the gap. Germline V CDR1 and CDR2: SGHTA, FQGTGA. The CDR3 length is 14 residues. The CDR3 coding sequence is TGTGCCAGCAGTCTAGCCGCTGCCTCCCATGAGCAGTTCTTC. It is translated as CASSLAAASHEQFF.

The rearrangement uses TRBV28 and TRBJ2-4; D gene unclear. The J call could be wrong; TRBJ2-7 is a better fit for the DNA end. This CDR3 is 15 amino acids long. CDR1 is MDHEN and CDR2 is SYDVKM in the germline V gene. The CDR3 loop is CASSLAWKRSYEQYF. The CDR3 nucleotides are TGTGCCAGCAGTTTGGCGTGGAAACGCAGCTACGAGCAGTACTTC.

The CDR3 DNA follows: TGCAGTGCCAAAACACCCGGGACAGCGTTAAGTTACACCTTC. It yields the protein CSAKTPGTALSYTF. The J gene is TRBJ1-2, the V gene TRBV20-1; 7 bases match TRBD1. From germline, CDR1 is DFQATT and CDR2 SNEGSKA (reference sequence). V was pared by 6 bases and J by 11 bases, with 18 bases of the junction left unmatched. There are 14 residues in the CDR3.

The table lists this clonotype with a count of one. A read error is possible here, since a much larger clone lies one base away. This rearrangement joins TRBV6-1 to TRBJ1-6; no firm D call. The germline V gene has CDR1 MNHNS and CDR2 SASEGT. The CDR3 totals 12 residues. CDR3 amino acids: CAGSGGPSPPHF. DNA for the CDR3: TGTGCCGGTAGCGGTGGACCTTCACCCCCCCACTTT.

With regard to this clonotype: One end of the junction does not line up with germline, which may come from a read error. The gene calls are TRBV7-2 and TRBJ1-6, with D hard to call. Germline V gene data show CDR1 as SGHTA and CDR2 as FQGNSA. The CDR3 covers 12 residues. The CDR3 DNA follows: TGTGCCAGCAGCTACATCAATTCGCCCCTCCACTTT. Encoded protein: CASSYINSPLHF.

This clonotype has just a few counts. The chain combines TRBV5-1 with TRBJ2-1; D is uncertain. The CDR3 extends over 13 amino acids. V dropped 4 bases and J dropped 5 bases, with 10 bases sitting between them. CDR1 is SGHRS and CDR2 is YFSETQ in the germline V gene. The CDR3 DNA follows: TGCGCCAGCAGCCCCGACACCGACAATGAGCAGTTCTTC. It translates to CASSPDTDNEQFF.

The gene calls are TRBV21-1 and TRBJ2-4; whether TRBD2, the table's D call, matches the DNA was not checked. TRBV21-1 is recorded as a pseudogene. The CDR3 has 12 residues. The CDR3 reads CASSNSPEGQYF. CDR3 DNA: TGTGCCAGCAGCAATAGTCCTGAAGGGCAGTACTTC.

This chain joins TRBV28 and TRBJ2-7, with 9 bases aligning to TRBD2. This CDR3 has 18 residues. Germline CDR1 is MDHEN and CDR2 is SYDVKM. Trimming took 6 bases from V and 6 from J; bases not matched to a gene: 21. The chain's CDR3 is CASSLTGGGSGRFSEQYF. The CDR3 coding sequence is TGTGCCAGCAGCCTAACCGGGGGTGGTAGCGGGAGATTTAGCGAGCAGTACTTC.

This clonotype was seen a single time. The chain links TRBV30 to TRBJ2-3; maybe TRBD2 (5 bases). V lost 3 bases to trimming and J lost 4 bases, with 17 bases between them. Germline-derived CDR1 and CDR2 are GTSNPN and SVGIG (reference sequence). CDR3 length: 15 amino acids. CDR3 bases: TGTGCCTGGAGGATGGACTCCCTTGCCGCAGATACGCAGTATTTT. Its protein is CAWRMDSLAADTQYF.

Of note for this clonotype: The junction departs from germline at one end; a sequencing error may be responsible. The chain is built from TRBV12-3 or TRBV12-4 and TRBJ2-5; the D gene is possibly TRBD1 (5 bases). This CDR3 has 15 residues. CDR3 in DNA: TGTACCAGCAGTCTAAATCAGGGTTTACAAGAGACCCAGTACTTC. Protein product: CTSSLNQGLQETQYF.

The chain carries TRBV30 and TRBJ2-7; tentative D call: TRBD1 (6 bases). This CDR3 contains 11 residues. CDR1 and CDR2 (germline): GTSNPN, SVGIG (reference sequence). Trimming pared 3 bases from V and 3 bases from J, leaving 6 bases between. In nucleotides, the CDR3 is TGTGCCTGGAGGGACAGCTACGAGCAGTACTTC. It specifies CAWRDSYEQYF. Using reference TRBV30 and TRBJ2-7 for the parts outside the CDR3, the full variable domain is SQTIHQWPATLVQPVGSPLSLECTVEGTSNPNLYWYRQAAGRGLQLLFYSVGIGQISSEVPQNLSASRPQDRQFILSSKKLLLSDSGFYLCAWRDSYEQYFGPGTRLTVT.

This clonotype was detected ten times or more. The chain links TRBV27 to TRBJ1-4; unclear D gene. Germline V gene sequence: CDR1 MNHEY, CDR2 SMNVEV (reference sequence). CDR3 size: 13 residues. V was clipped by 4 bases and J by 4 bases, with 7 bases between them. For the CDR3, the DNA is TGTGCCAGCAGTTCCCAGATTAATGAAAAACTGTTTTTT. This gives the protein CASSSQINEKLFF.

This rearrangement joins TRBV18 to TRBJ1-1; weak D call: TRBD1 (5 bases). CDR1 is KGHSH, CDR2 LQKENI, per germline. CDR3 size: 12 residues. Trimming cost V 8 bases and J 4 bases, with 11 bases left between them. CDR3 DNA sequence: TGTGCCAGCGCGCCGAGGGGCACTGAAGCTTTCTTT. Encoded protein: CASAPRGTEAFF.